This passage covers 31 T cell receptor beta chains from one sample sequenced in a study of regulatory T cells in long-lasting Graves disease. HTBI primers from iRepertoire and Arm-PCR of CDR3 regions yielded the TCR beta libraries. MiXCR was run by TCRdb on the multiplex PCR reads, yielding one entry per CDR3 protein. This repertoire shows 350,000 to 450,000 distinct CDR3 sequences, around 20% found once; its top ten account for around 20%. Regarding time point: persistent/refractory GD, antithyroid drugs over 5 years with positive TRAb. Generation of the TCR library employed RNA extracted from PBMCs. The source material was peripheral blood mononuclear cells (PBMCs), sampled when the disease was refractory, from a patient treated with antithyroid drugs. The source of these receptors is a female donor with Graves disease.

This clonotype was observed at least ten times. The J gene is TRBJ1-1, the V gene TRBV6-1; unclear D gene. Germline values: CDR1 MNHNS, CDR2 SASEGT. The CDR3 totals 15 residues. Between the trimmed V and J ends, which lost 6 bases and 1 base, there was a span of 15 bases. The CDR3 DNA sequence: TGTGCCAGCAGCGGTCTTTCCCGACAGAACACTGAAGCTTTCTTT. As protein: CASSGLSRQNTEAFF.

This chain connects TRBV20-1 to TRBJ1-2, with 8 bases matching TRBD1. The CDR3 length is 13 residues. V shed 3 bases, J shed 4 bases, and the junction held 4 bases outside the gene matches. Per germline, CDR1 DFQATT and CDR2 SNEGSKA (reference sequence). The CDR3 sequence is CSASLQGAYGYTF. CDR3 nucleotide sequence: TGCAGTGCTAGTTTGCAGGGGGCCTATGGCTACACCTTC.

This clonotype has a handful of counts. The gene calls are TRBV28 and TRBJ2-7, with no clear D. Germline assignment: CDR1 MDHEN and CDR2 SYDVKM. V was clipped by 2 bases and J by 2 bases, with 7 bases between them. The CDR3 has 13 amino acids. CDR3 sequence reads: CASSLNKPYEQYF. In DNA form, the CDR3 reads TGTGCCAGCAGTTTAAACAAGCCCTACGAGCAGTACTTC.

This chain connects TRBV15 to TRBJ1-6; D gene uncertain. V lost 2 bases and J 10 bases, leaving 6 bases between the germline ends. This CDR3 has 12 residues. Germline CDR1 reads LNHNV; CDR2 reads YYDKDF (reference sequence). The CDR3 sequence: CATSRPRSPLHF. In DNA, the CDR3 is TGTGCCACCAGCAGACCCAGATCACCCCTCCACTTT.

This clonotype was recorded many times. CDR3 residues: CASSEIKDNSPLHF. CDR3 nucleotides: TGTGCCAGCAGTGAAATCAAGGATAATTCACCCCTCCACTTT. The chain combines TRBV6-2 or TRBV6-3 with TRBJ1-6; D call uncertain. Trimming removed 5 bases from V and 5 bases from J, with 10 bases in between. The CDR3 is 14 amino acids. Germline lookup yields CDR1 MNHEY and CDR2 SVGEGT.

The CDR3 sequence: CASSGRDTDYEQYF. As DNA, the CDR3 is TGTGCCAGCAGCGGCCGGGACACCGACTACGAGCAGTACTTC. This chain uses TRBV7-2 with TRBJ2-7; D perhaps matches TRBD1 (6 bases). Germline loops: CDR1 SGHTA, CDR2 FQGNSA. V dropped 5 bases and J dropped 3 bases, with 14 bases sitting between them. The CDR3 is made up of 14 amino acids.

This clonotype came up many times. The chain employs TRBV12-3 or TRBV12-4 and TRBJ2-4, with D uncertain. V lost 4 bases to trimming and J lost 8 bases, with 9 bases between them. The CDR3 contains 12 residues. The CDR3 DNA follows: TGTGCCAGCAGTTACCATAGGGACATTCAGTACTTC. Encoded protein: CASSYHRDIQYF.

This clonotype was observed a few times. The rearrangement uses TRBV27 and TRBJ2-7, with 8 bases lining up with TRBD1. The CDR3 length is 15 residues. V was clipped by 5 bases and J by 1 base; unmatched bases: 7. CDR1 and CDR2 (germline): MNHEY, SMNVEV (reference sequence). CDR3 loop: CASSPGTGPSYEQYF. CDR3 nucleotide sequence: TGTGCCAGCAGTCCCGGGACAGGTCCGTCCTACGAGCAGTACTTC.

This clonotype was found a few times. The J gene is TRBJ2-2, the V gene TRBV19; possibly TRBD1 for D (5 bases). CDR3 length: 15 residues. Germline CDR1 reads LNHDA; CDR2 reads SQIVND (reference sequence). With 3 bases removed from V and 4 bases from J, the gap between germline ends came to 12 bases. CDR3 sequence: CASSITTVATGELFF. In DNA, the CDR3 is TGTGCCAGTAGTATTACGACAGTTGCCACCGGGGAGCTGTTTTTT.

The sample holds many counts of this clonotype. V and J are TRBV28 and TRBJ1-6, with D uncertain. The CDR3 is 13 residues long. Germline CDR1 is MDHEN and CDR2 is SYDVKM. V shed 5 bases and J shed 4 bases, with 6 bases lying between them. The chain's CDR3 is CASSLGYNSPLHF. The CDR3 DNA is TGTGCCAGCAGTCTGGGGTATAATTCACCCCTCCACTTT.

CDR3 in amino acids: CASSSGRIEKLFF. CDR3 DNA sequence: TGTGCCAGCAGCTCAGGTCGGATTGAAAAACTGTTTTTT. V and J are TRBV7-9 and TRBJ1-4; no firm D call. Per germline, CDR1 SEHNR and CDR2 FQNEAQ (reference sequence). The CDR3 consists of 13 residues. Trimming shortened V by 4 bases and J by 7 bases, and 10 bases separated the two germline ends.

This clonotype was observed many times. This chain connects TRBV12-3 or TRBV12-4 to TRBJ1-5; TRBD1 is a possible D gene (5 bases). Trimming took 4 bases from V and 4 from J, leaving 8 bases between them. The CDR3 loop spans 13 amino acids. CDR3 DNA sequence: TGTGCCAGCAGTTGGGGACGGAATCAGCCCCAGCATTTT. Amino acids: CASSWGRNQPQHF.

This chain uses TRBV10-3 with TRBJ2-3; 7 nucleotides match TRBD2. This CDR3 contains 16 residues. The trim removed 6 bases at V and 0 bases at J, leaving 9 bases unmatched. CDR1 is ENHRY and CDR2 is SYGVKD in the germline V gene. The chain's CDR3 is CAIRKMTSSSTDTQYF. The CDR3 region has the DNA TGTGCCATCAGGAAGATGACTAGCTCTAGCACAGATACGCAGTATTTT.

This clonotype was recorded many times. The chain joins TRBV11-2 to TRBJ1-3, with D unclear. Germline CDR1 and CDR2: SGHAT and FQNNGV. V dropped 2 bases and J dropped 3 bases, with 2 bases sitting between them. CDR3 length equals 12 residues. Written as DNA, the CDR3 is TGTGCCAGCAGCTTATATGGAAACACCATATATTTT. It specifies CASSLYGNTIYF.

This clonotype was seen only a few times. This chain joins TRBV4-3 and TRBJ2-1; D not resolved. The germline V and J ends were trimmed by 4 bases and 10 bases, with 14 bases remaining between them. The CDR3 sequence is 13 residues long. The V gene's germline CDR1 is LGHNA and CDR2 YSLEER. CDR3 amino acids: CASSRSTTTEQFF. Written as DNA, the CDR3 is TGCGCCAGCAGCCGTTCCACAACGACAGAGCAGTTCTTC.

This clonotype showed up just a few times. Here the CDR3 reads CASGWAGEDEQYF. CDR3 sequence (DNA): TGTGCCTCTGGTTGGGCAGGGGAGGACGAGCAGTACTTC. This chain links TRBV19 with TRBJ2-7; D possibly uses TRBD1 or TRBD2 (6 bases each). Trimming pared 11 bases from V and 5 bases from J, leaving 19 bases between. The CDR3 runs 13 residues. The V gene's germline CDR1 is LNHDA and CDR2 SQIVND (reference sequence).

This clonotype was picked up many times. The chain carries TRBV6-1 and TRBJ1-6, with TRBD1 matching over 7 bases. The CDR3 is made up of 17 amino acids. J was trimmed by 8 bases and V by 7 bases; bases with no gene match: 17. Germline CDR1 and CDR2: MNHNS and SASEGT. This CDR3 is CASMLYRGGTRDSPLHF. DNA for the CDR3: TGTGCCAGCATGTTGTACAGGGGAGGGACTAGGGATTCACCCCTCCACTTT.

This clonotype was counted many times. V gene TRBV28 combines with J gene TRBJ2-2; D not resolved. The CDR3 has 12 residues. Germline CDR1 and CDR2: MDHEN and SYDVKM. Trimming cost V 5 bases and J 7 bases, with 8 bases left between them. The CDR3 DNA follows: TGTGCCAGCAGTCCCTCGATCGGGGAGCTGTTTTTT. Amino acid sequence: CASSPSIGELFF.

The table lists this clonotype with a few counts. The genes are TRBV6-4 and TRBJ1-2; D remains ambiguous. Germline V gene sequence: CDR1 MRHNA, CDR2 SNTAGT. Trimming took off 8 bases at V and 0 bases at J, with 13 bases between the two ends. CDR3 length: 14 residues. DNA for the CDR3: TGTGCCAGCCGTAATGCAGCTTCTAACTATGGCTACACCTTC. It specifies CASRNAASNYGYTF.

Only a few counts were recorded for this clonotype. The rearrangement uses TRBV7-9 and TRBJ2-5, with 9 positions matching TRBD1. The CDR3 is 17 residues long. Per germline, CDR1 SEHNR and CDR2 FQNEAQ (reference sequence). Trimming removed 1 base from V and 2 bases from J; junction bases left unmatched: 8. DNA of the CDR3: TGTGCCAGCAGCTTAGAGGGCCGGGACAGGGCTCAAGAGACCCAGTACTTC. Translating gives CASSLEGRDRAQETQYF.

This clonotype was found many times. The chain employs TRBV15 and TRBJ2-7; D is perhaps TRBD1 or TRBD2 (5 bases each). Germline lookup yields CDR1 LNHNV and CDR2 YYDKDF (reference sequence). V was cut by 5 bases and J by 5 bases, with 13 bases left in between. The CDR3 is made up of 13 amino acids. This CDR3 is CATSQKGRHEQYF. The CDR3 DNA reads TGTGCCACCAGCCAGAAGGGGAGACACGAGCAGTACTTC. Full variable domain (missing parts from reference TRBV15 and TRBJ2-7): DAMVIQNPRYQVTQFGKPVTLSCSQTLNHNVMYWYQQKSSQAPKLLFHYYDKDFNNEADTPDNFQSRRPNTSFCFLDIRSPGLGDTAMYLCATSQKGRHEQYFGPGTRLTVT.

This clonotype was counted at least ten times. V and J are TRBV30 and TRBJ1-1; D is uncertain. Germline assignment: CDR1 GTSNPN and CDR2 SVGIG (reference sequence). V was cut by 3 bases and J by 1 base, with 9 bases left in between. The length of the CDR3 is 13 residues. The CDR3 spells CAWRSHKNTEAFF. The CDR3 nucleotides read TGTGCCTGGAGGTCCCATAAGAACACTGAAGCTTTCTTT.

This clonotype came up a few times. The chain employs TRBV4-2 and TRBJ2-7; D possibly corresponds to TRBD1 (5 bases). The germline gives CDR1 LGHNA, CDR2 YNFKEQ. The CDR3 has 15 amino acids. Trimming took 0 bases from V and 3 from J, leaving 12 bases between them. CDR3 sequence reads: CASSQDTGRDYEQYF. The CDR3 region has the DNA TGTGCCAGCAGCCAAGATACGGGCAGGGACTACGAGCAGTACTTC.

The rearrangement links TRBV7-2 to TRBJ1-1; TRBD1 is a possible D gene (6 bases). CDR1 is SGHTA, CDR2 FQGNSA, per germline. The CDR3 runs to 13 residues. The CDR3 DNA follows: TGTACTACGTCCGGGACACCCCCTCGGGAAGCTTTCTTT. Protein: CTTSGTPPREAFF.

This clonotype was picked up many times. The chain has TRBV28 and TRBJ2-5; the D gene is possibly TRBD1 (5 bases). This CDR3 has 17 residues. Trimming took 5 bases from V and 1 from J, leaving 20 bases between them. Per germline, CDR1 MDHEN and CDR2 SYDVKM. Here the CDR3 DNA reads TGTGCCAGCAGTGTCCGGACATTCCGGCTGATCCAAGAGACCCAGTACTTC. Residues: CASSVRTFRLIQETQYF.

This clonotype was picked up many times. The chain carries TRBV6-2 or TRBV6-3 and TRBJ1-1; D is undetermined. Germline V gene sequence: CDR1 MNHEY, CDR2 SVGEGT. V was pared by 2 bases and J by 2 bases, with 6 bases between. The CDR3 is 13 residues long. CDR3 residues: CASSYAGNTEAFF. CDR3 coding DNA: TGTGCCAGCAGTTACGCCGGAAACACTGAAGCTTTCTTT.

This chain links TRBV5-1 with TRBJ2-6, with 14 bases fitting TRBD2. The V segment lost 4 bases and the J segment 2 bases; nucleotides outside the gene matches: 2. Germline CDR1 is SGHRS and CDR2 is YFSETQ. There are 17 residues in the CDR3. CDR3 DNA sequence: TGCGCCAGCAGCCCGGGACTAGCGGGAGCTGGGGCCAACGTCCTGACTTTC. It codes for CASSPGLAGAGANVLTF.

The CDR3 is CAWTPFQNTEAFF. The DNA for the CDR3 is TGTGCCTGGACCCCCTTCCAGAACACTGAAGCTTTCTTT. The chain recombines TRBV30 with TRBJ1-1; D is unclear. The CDR3 is made up of 13 amino acids. Germline V lookup: CDR1 GTSNPN, CDR2 SVGIG (reference sequence). Trimming stripped 4 bases from V and 1 base from J, with 10 bases between.

This rearrangement joins TRBV6-1 to TRBJ2-7; 7 bases agree with TRBD1. The CDR3 totals 15 residues. V was pared by 7 bases and J by 0 bases, with 9 bases of the junction left unmatched. Germline V gene sequence: CDR1 MNHNS, CDR2 SASEGT. In nucleotides, the CDR3 is TGTGCCAGCAATCCGCGACAGGGTCTCTCCTACGAGCAGTACTTC. It specifies CASNPRQGLSYEQYF.

This clonotype was seen a handful of times. This chain links TRBV6-2 or TRBV6-3 with TRBJ2-7, with D perhaps matching TRBD2 (6 bases). The germline V gene has CDR1 MNHEY and CDR2 SVGEGT. The CDR3 has 12 amino acids. V dropped 7 bases and J dropped 1 base, with 8 bases sitting between them. CDR3 nucleotides: TGTGCCAGCACGGGGGTGTCCTACGAGCAGTACTTC. Encoded protein: CASTGVSYEQYF.

Only a few counts were recorded for this clonotype. The chain employs TRBV7-2 and TRBJ2-7; D possibly corresponds to TRBD1 (6 bases). V was cut by 3 bases and J by 7 bases, with 13 bases left in between. Germline V gives CDR1 SGHTA, CDR2 FQGNSA. The CDR3 loop spans 13 amino acids. For the CDR3, the DNA is TGTGCCAGCAGCTTCTGGGGGCAGGGGGAGCAGTACTTC. Translated, it gives CASSFWGQGEQYF. Looking up the rest from reference TRBV7-2 and TRBJ2-7 gives the full variable domain: GAGVSQSPSNKVTEKGKDVELRCDPISGHTALYWYRQSLGQGLEFLIYFQGNSAPDKSGLPSDRFSAERTGGSVSTLTIQRTQQEDSAVYLCASSFWGQGEQYFGPGTRLTVT.